The T cell receptor beta chain under discussion was sequenced for a study of T cells in Graves' hyperthyroidism and ophthalmopathy. Study at large: The initial diagnosis was the point when peripheral blood was collected, ahead of any treatment.

Orbital computed tomography, thyroid ultrasound, serum thyroxine and TRAb, and clinical symptoms together informed the diagnoses. PBMCs came from over 8.5 ml fresh peripheral blood. Per the germline V gene, CDR1 is SGHRS and CDR2 is YFSETQ. V was clipped by 5 bases and J by 3 bases; unmatched bases: 7. This CDR3 contains 15 residues. Authors of the study amplified TCR beta CDR3 regions from RNA transcripts. An initial round of RT-PCR targeting the TCR CDR3 relied on the HTBI primer set. One entry per CDR3 protein, called by TCRdb with MiXCR from the multiplex PCR reads. Among roughly 380,000 distinct CDR3 sequences, about 19% were seen once, and the ten largest hold 3% to 4.5%.

The origin of this receptor is a woman younger than 30 with Graves' hyperthyroidism. This sequence joins TRBV5-1 and TRBJ2-5, with 10 nucleotides matching TRBD1. The specimen was blood. DNA of the CDR3: TGCGCCAGCAGTCGACAGGGGGCGGTGGAAGAGACCCAGTACTTC. It is translated as CASSRQGAVEETQYF.